This TCR beta chain was obtained from a study of beta chain features in type 1 diabetes (dated by TCRdb to about 2018). About the study as a whole: Mean age, gender distribution, total cell number and subset yield did not differ between patients and healthy donors. A total of 107,917,701 sorted cells were examined across all samples, and a strong correlation was observed between cell number per subset and RNA yield. In the study, TCRB repertoires of sorted circulating CD4+ T cell subsets from recently diagnosed type 1 diabetes patients were compared with those of matched healthy donors. Whereas all 28 donors provided naive and central memory subsets, regulatory and stem cell-like memory subsets were isolated from just 8 patients and about 8 healthy donors. The paper as a whole reports these results and caveats: PCR might favor shorter templates, but patient and control samples were amplified and corrected together, so any skew would affect both groups equally. Because cDNA was sequenced instead of genomic DNA, activated cells with high expression could be over-represented, although the groups did not differ in activation or CD3 levels. Because small numbers of individuals were included in the HLA sub-analyses, any influence of HLA type on TCRB rearrangement was left unresolved. At VDJ recombination sites, patients with type 1 diabetes made fewer insertions and deleted more nucleotides, a pattern implying thymic rearrangement abnormalities. Naive, central memory and regulatory TCRB repertoires appeared to be more alike among patients than among healthy donors. In all four CD4+ subsets, TCRB CDR3 length was moderately but significantly shorter in type 1 diabetes patients.

Unmatched junction bases come to 3, with V trimmed by 1 base and J by 3 bases. From the cysteine through the phenylalanine, the CDR3 covers 16 amino acids. The sequence is cut down to CDR3 DNA, 48 bases in frame from base 1. From a lookup of the germline V gene, CDR1 and CDR2 are SGHTA and FQGNSA. The High Capacity cDNA Reverse Transcription Kit was used to reverse transcribe all of the isolated RNA, meaning that expressed TCRB transcripts were what got sequenced. Deep immunoSEQ sequencing was applied to naive, central memory and regulatory T cell samples, giving an average of approximately 4 million total reads per sample. Sorted cells were lysed in RLT buffer and RNA was extracted with DNase-treated RNeasy Micro or Mini kits, depending on cell number. To prevent cross-contamination, every cell subset was processed on its own, while patient and healthy donor samples were processed together. The immunoSEQ multiplex PCR was used to amplify TCRB sequences from cDNA, generating 87-bp fragments that spanned the CDR3 region. Sequencing of the amplicons was performed on the Illumina HiSeq platform. Regarding the original processing steps: Synthetic template baselines were used to correct PCR bias computationally, reads within Hamming distance 2 were collapsed together, and singletons that could not be merged were discarded. Reads were aligned to IMGT to assign V, D and J genes, CDR3 length, and insertions or deletions at six rearrangement sites. Within each subset, clonotype counts were normalized to the number of sorted cells before true diversity and Gini coefficients were calculated with the tcR R package. The overlap coefficient, calculated on TCRB nucleotide sequences, was used to quantify repertoire sharing. TCRdb retrieved this table from immuneACCESS and kept in-frame rearrangements only. Not all clones are present; in checked studies, unresolved V genes account for under half, and no reason is known for the remainder. V, J and clone size were drawn from that table, and D and trimming were deduced from the DNA. This sample holds about 340,000 clones; roughly 8% were observed only once. The top ten clones comprise around 0.44% of the sample.

A single peripheral blood draw of roughly 0.11 L on average was collected from each donor into heparinised tubes. Naive, central memory, regulatory and stem cell-like memory CD4+ T cells were sorted on a BD FACSAria II using a panel including CD45RO, CCR7, CD25, CD127, CD95 and CD27. All sorted populations exceeded 95% purity. PBMCs were separated immediately by Lymphoprep density gradient centrifugation and were stained directly, without being cultured. To minimize batch effects, samples were stained and sorted in pairs, one healthy donor with one patient per experiment. This clone was seen only a few times. The clone's antigen remains unknown. No clone much larger than this one lies a single base away; base qualities are absent.

The sequence was obtained from a young woman in good health. The receptor chain draws on TRBV7-2 and TRBJ2-2, and 9 junction bases match TRBD1. Sample: central memory CD4+ T cells from blood. The CDR3 is CASSLGGTGHTGELFF. The DNA sequence is TGTGCCAGCAGCTTAGGAGGGACAGGGCACACCGGGGAGCTGTTTTTT. The CDR3, completed at both ends by the reference TRBV7-2 and TRBJ2-2 genes, gives the full variable domain GAGVSQSPSNKVTEKGKDVELRCDPISGHTALYWYRQSLGQGLEFLIYFQGNSAPDKSGLPSDRFSAERTGGSVSTLTIQRTQQEDSAVYLCASSLGGTGHTGELFFGEGSRLTVL.